Shown below are 6 T cell receptor beta chains from a single sample sequenced in a study of blood T cell repertoires in COVID-19 (dated by TCRdb to 2018 to 2021). Libraries were made using the immunoSEQ multiplex PCR assay. In its TCRdb copy, this immuneACCESS table keeps in-frame sequences only and misses some clones. Where compared with another copy, unresolved V genes explain less than half of these, and the others have no known cause. The sample table holds about 220,000 clones, of which around 90% were seen once. Of the sample, around 16% is held by the ten largest clones. Source material: PBMCs or T cells enriched from blood (not recorded which). Receptor source: a man under 40 who had been exposed to COVID-19.

This chain uses TRBV4-3 with TRBJ2-7; D perhaps matches TRBD2 (5 bases). There are 14 residues in the CDR3. Trimming took 0 bases from V and 5 from J, leaving 11 bases between them. Germline CDR1 reads LGHNA; CDR2 reads YSLEER. The CDR3 reads CASSQESGENEQYF. CDR3 coding DNA: TGCGCCAGCAGCCAAGAATCCGGGGAAAACGAGCAGTACTTC.

In DNA, the CDR3 is TGTGCCAGCACCCAGGACAGGAGGAACACTGAAGCTTTCTTT. Protein sequence: CASTQDRRNTEAFF. The gene calls are TRBV3-1 (or the pseudogene TRBV3-2) and TRBJ1-1; 7 bases fit TRBD1. Germline loops: CDR1 LGHDT, CDR2 YNNKEL (reference sequence). The V segment lost 7 bases and the J segment 1 base; nucleotides outside the gene matches: 6. This CDR3 comprises 14 residues.

This chain links TRBV12-3 or TRBV12-4 with TRBJ1-1; D is uncertain. CDR3 length equals 13 residues. V dropped 5 bases and J dropped 1 base, with 8 bases sitting between them. The CDR3 DNA reads as TGTGCCAGCAGTCCTAGTGAGAACACTGAAGCTTTCTTT. This gives the protein CASSPSENTEAFF.

V gene TRBV29-1 combines with J gene TRBJ1-3; D uncertain. V was pared by 0 bases and J by 0 bases, with 3 bases between. Germline V CDR1 and CDR2: SQVTM, ANQGSEA. This CDR3 comprises 13 residues. The CDR3 reads CSVEESSGNTIYF. CDR3 nucleotide sequence: TGCAGCGTTGAAGAGAGCTCTGGAAACACCATATATTTT.

This chain links TRBV27 with TRBJ2-3; 8 positions agree with TRBD2. This CDR3 contains 14 residues. The germline V gene has CDR1 MNHEY and CDR2 SMNVEV (reference sequence). J gave up 6 bases and V 4 bases, and 6 bases lay outside the gene matches. In DNA form, the CDR3 reads TGTGCCAGCAGTTATCAGCGGGGGATGGATACGCAGTATTTT. This translates into CASSYQRGMDTQYF.

The chain links TRBV6-5 to TRBJ1-6, with 8 nucleotides matching TRBD1. J gave up 6 bases and V 6 bases, and 4 bases lay outside the gene matches. This CDR3 has 14 residues. Germline V gene data show CDR1 as MNHEY and CDR2 as SVGAGI. The CDR3 region is CASSPGQVNSPLHF. The CDR3 DNA is TGTGCCAGCAGCCCGGGACAGGTTAATTCACCCCTCCACTTT.